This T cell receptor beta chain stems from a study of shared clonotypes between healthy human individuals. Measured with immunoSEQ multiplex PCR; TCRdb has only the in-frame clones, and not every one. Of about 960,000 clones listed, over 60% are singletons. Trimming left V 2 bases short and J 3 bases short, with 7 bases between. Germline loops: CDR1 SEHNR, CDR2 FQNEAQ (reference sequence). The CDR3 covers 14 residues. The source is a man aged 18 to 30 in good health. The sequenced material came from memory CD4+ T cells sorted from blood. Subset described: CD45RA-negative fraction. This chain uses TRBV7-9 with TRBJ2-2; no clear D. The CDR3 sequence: CASSLFSDTGELFF. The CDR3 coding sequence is TGTGCCAGCAGCTTATTCTCCGACACCGGGGAGCTGTTTTTT. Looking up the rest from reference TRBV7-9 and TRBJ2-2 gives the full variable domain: DTGVSQNPRHKITKRGQNVTFRCDPISEHNRLYWYRQTLGQGPEFLTYFQNEAQLEKSRLLSDRFSAERPKGSFSTLEIQRTEQGDSAMYLCASSLFSDTGELFFGEGSRLTVL.